This T cell receptor beta chain was found in a study of Tregs in tolerant kidney transplant recipients. The CDR3 is 15 amino acids. The V gene's germline CDR1 is SQVTM and CDR2 ANQGSEA. Trimming left V 0 bases short and J 1 base short, with 12 bases between. As for this clone: With the read ending 3 residues before the CDR3 end, the germline J gene is used to fill in that end.

Profiled with immunoSEQ multiplex PCR; TCRdb holds only in-frame clones, not every one. This repertoire comprises tens of thousands of clones; its ten largest clones make up approximately 15%. This chain joins TRBV29-1 and TRBJ1-1; weak D call: TRBD1 (5 bases). Sequenced material: CD8+ T cells from blood, taken before the transplant. The origin of this receptor is a human donor who received a combined kidney and bone marrow transplant. The CDR3 bases that were read are TGCAGCGTTGAAGAGGGGGGTAACAAGAACACTGAA. The encoded protein is CSVEEGGNKNTE. The CDR3 in full is CSVEEGGNKNTEAFF.